This T cell receptor beta chain was identified in a study of blood T cell repertoires in COVID-19. Looking at the study overall: The United States, Italy and Spain were the sources of the acute and convalescent COVID-19 samples. The analysed material was cDNA or gDNA that came from T cells, B-cell-depleted T cells, or PBMCs.

Per the original data handling: Amplifying reference gene primers gave estimates of nucleated cell counts. The protocol was immunoSEQ multiplex PCR, while the TCRdb copy is restricted to in-frame clones and leaves out a portion. V, J and clone size derive from that table, while D and trimming were established from the DNA sequence. This sample carries approximately 670,000 clones, around 89% of them seen once, and the ten largest clones take 0.2% to 0.3%. Per the germline V gene, CDR1 is SGHAT and CDR2 is FQNNGV. V was clipped by 1 base and J by 1 base, with 18 bases between them. The CDR3 is 18 amino acids.

The sequenced sample was peripheral blood. This clonotype was obtained from a woman between 18 and 29 years old with acute or convalescent COVID-19. The V and J genes are TRBV11-2 and TRBJ2-3; D gene uncertain. CDR3 nucleotide sequence: TGTGCCAGCAGCTTAGTAGTGGTTAACGAGATCCGCACAGATACGCAGTATTTT. Protein: CASSLVVVNEIRTDTQYF.